The 18 T cell receptor beta chains below come from one sample, sequenced in a study of blood T cell repertoires in COVID-19. The repertoire was sequenced with immunoSEQ multiplex PCR; TCRdb's copy has only in-frame clones and lacks some. In the table there are more than 150,000 clones, roughly 82% of which are singletons. Sequences were obtained from PBMCs or T cells enriched from blood (not recorded which). The receptors come from a man in his fifties who had recovered from COVID-19.

The V gene is TRBV30, the J gene TRBJ1-4; no clear D. Germline CDR1 GTSNPN, CDR2 SVGIG (reference sequence). Trimming pared 8 bases from V and 8 bases from J, leaving 15 bases between. This CDR3 is 12 amino acids long. The CDR3 region has the DNA TGTGCCGCCCGGCCCCAGGAAGAAAAACTGTTTTTT. It yields the protein CAARPQEEKLFF.

This chain uses TRBV6-5 with TRBJ1-1, with TRBD1 identical over 8 bases. The V gene end was trimmed by 5 bases and the J gene end by 1 base; junction bases not matched to a gene: 6. The germline CDR1 and CDR2 sequences are MNHEY and SVGAGI. This CDR3 region has 15 residues. In DNA, the CDR3 is TGTGCCAGCAGTCAGACAGGACAGGGGAACACTGAAGCTTTCTTT. It yields the protein CASSQTGQGNTEAFF.

This clone is deemed medium-sized (0.01 to 0.1%). This sequence joins TRBV7-9 and TRBJ2-7; TRBD2 is a possible D gene (6 bases). Germline-derived CDR1 and CDR2 are SEHNR and FQNEAQ (reference sequence). The CDR3 sequence is 16 residues long. Trimming removed 3 bases from V and 2 bases from J, with 17 bases in between. The CDR3 sequence: CASSFPRDSTTYEQYF. The CDR3 bases are TGTGCCAGCAGCTTCCCGCGGGACTCCACGACCTACGAGCAGTACTTC.

The V and J genes are TRBV28 and TRBJ1-5; D is unclear. The V and J ends lost 8 bases and 0 bases respectively, with 11 bases between them. The CDR3 is 14 amino acids. CDR1 is MDHEN, CDR2 SYDVKM, per germline. The CDR3 DNA reads as TGTGCCAGCTCCTGGGCGCATAGCAATCAGCCCCAGCATTTT. Translated: CASSWAHSNQPQHF. The entire variable domain, with the rest obtained from reference TRBV28 and TRBJ1-5, is as follows: DVKVTQSSRYLVKRTGEKVFLECVQDMDHENMFWYRQDPGLGLRLIYFSYDVKMKEKGDIPEGYSVSREKKERFSLILESASTNQTSMYLCASSWAHSNQPQHFGDGTRLSIL.

At least ten counts were recorded for this clone. This sequence joins TRBV9 and TRBJ2-1; TRBD2 aligns across 9 bases. Trimming cost V 6 bases and J 3 bases; bases outside gene matches: 7. The CDR3 length is 15 residues. CDR1 and CDR2 from the germline V gene are SGDLS and YYNGEE. CDR3 bases: TGTGCCAGCACCCCGGGACTAGCAGACTACAATGAGCAGTTCTTC. Its translation is CASTPGLADYNEQFF.

This chain uses TRBV11-2 with TRBJ2-2; D is perhaps TRBD2 (6 bases). Germline lookup yields CDR1 SGHAT and CDR2 FQNNGV. V was pared by 3 bases and J by 4 bases, with 15 bases between. The CDR3 extends over 16 amino acids. CDR3 in DNA: TGTGCCAGCAGCTTTGGGACTCTGGTCTCCACCGGGGAGCTGTTTTTT. It encodes CASSFGTLVSTGELFF.

This clone was counted a single time. In DNA, the CDR3 is TGTGCCATCAGTTCGGGGACACCGAACACCGGGGAGCTGTTTTTT. It encodes CAISSGTPNTGELFF. The chain carries TRBV10-3 and TRBJ2-2, with D perhaps TRBD1 (6 bases). There are 15 residues in the CDR3. V gave up 5 bases and J gave up 0 bases, with 10 bases separating them. Germline V lookup: CDR1 ENHRY, CDR2 SYGVKD.

This chain links TRBV7-2 with TRBJ2-1, with 7 bases aligning to TRBD2. This CDR3 spans 18 amino acids. V was pared by 2 bases and J by 8 bases, with 18 bases of the junction left unmatched. Germline CDR1 reads SGHTA; CDR2 reads FQGNSA. CDR3 residues: CASSLMFRVSGGEDEQFF. The CDR3 coding sequence is TGTGCCAGCAGCTTAATGTTTCGCGTCAGTGGGGGGGAGGATGAGCAGTTCTTC.

This clone has just a few counts. The gene calls are TRBV5-1 and TRBJ2-4; 12 nucleotides agree with TRBD2. This CDR3 has 16 residues. The ends lost 4 bases at V and 7 bases at J; junction bases unmatched: 9. Germline values: CDR1 SGHRS, CDR2 YFSETQ. The CDR3 sequence: CASSPGGLAGRNIQYF. The CDR3 coding sequence is TGCGCCAGCAGCCCAGGAGGACTAGCGGGAAGGAACATTCAGTACTTC.

The chain couples TRBV28 to TRBJ1-4, with 10 positions matching TRBD1. The CDR3 is 15 residues long. V dropped 4 bases and J dropped 6; count of bases not matched to a gene: 5. Germline lookup yields CDR1 MDHEN and CDR2 SYDVKM. The CDR3 DNA sequence: TGTGCCAGCAGTTCGCCCGGGACAGGGGATGAAAAACTGTTTTTT. Translated, it gives CASSSPGTGDEKLFF.

The J gene is TRBJ2-2, the V gene TRBV27, with 7 bases matching TRBD1. There are 17 residues in the CDR3. After removal of 1 base from V and 0 bases from J, the junction contained 5 bases not matched to a gene. Germline lookup yields CDR1 MNHEY and CDR2 SMNVEV (reference sequence). The chain's CDR3 is CASSLLKGASNTGELFF. The CDR3 DNA reads TGTGCCAGCAGTTTATTGAAGGGGGCGTCGAACACCGGGGAGCTGTTTTTT.

Here the CDR3 reads CASSDSTESGTEAFF. CDR3 coding DNA: TGTGCCAGCAGTGACTCGACGGAATCAGGCACTGAAGCTTTCTTT. V is TRBV6-4 and J is TRBJ1-1; D call uncertain. The CDR3 extends over 15 amino acids. CDR1 and CDR2 (germline): MRHNA, SNTAGT. Trimming shortened V by 0 bases and J by 4 bases, and 12 bases separated the two germline ends.

The chain combines TRBV28 with TRBJ1-3; perhaps TRBD1 as D (6 bases). The V gene lost 5 bases and the J gene lost 4 bases, with 18 bases spanning the gap. The CDR3 is 16 residues long. The germline CDR1 and CDR2 sequences are MDHEN and SYDVKM. CDR3 DNA sequence: TGTGCCAGCAGTGCCCCCCAGGGGTGGAGGGGAAACACCATATATTTT. Translated: CASSAPQGWRGNTIYF.

The chain carries TRBV2 and TRBJ2-7, with a tentative D call TRBD2 (6 bases). Deletions cut 6 bases from V and 2 bases from J, with 11 bases between. The length of the CDR3 is 13 residues. Germline V CDR1 and CDR2: SNHLY, FYNNEI. The CDR3 loop is CASSSGRTYEQYF. The CDR3 DNA follows: TGTGCCAGCAGCAGCGGGCGAACCTACGAGCAGTACTTC.

V is TRBV20-1 and J is TRBJ2-1; the match to TRBD2 covers 8 bases. Germline CDR1 DFQATT, CDR2 SNEGSKA (reference sequence). The CDR3 is 10 residues long. The CDR3 sequence: CSPSGPEQFF. Written as DNA, the CDR3 is TGCAGCCCTAGCGGGCCCGAGCAGTTCTTC.

The gene calls are TRBV24-1 and TRBJ2-1; 8 bases map to TRBD2. V lost 6 bases to trimming and J lost 6 bases; unmatched junction nucleotides: 6. The CDR3 extends over 14 amino acids. Germline V gives CDR1 KGHDR, CDR2 SFDVKD. CDR3 amino acids: CATSISGTGNEQFF. CDR3 coding DNA: TGTGCCACCAGTATTAGCGGGACGGGCAATGAGCAGTTCTTC.

The rearrangement links TRBV25-1 to TRBJ2-2; weak D call: TRBD2 (6 bases). Germline CDR1 and CDR2: MGHDK and SYGVNS. Trimming removed 2 bases at V and 2 bases at J, with 9 bases between. The CDR3 has 15 residues. This CDR3 is CASSEARGNTGELFF. Written as DNA, the CDR3 is TGTGCCAGCAGTGAAGCGCGGGGTAACACCGGGGAGCTGTTTTTT.

The chain uses TRBV5-1 and TRBJ2-1; 13 bases map to TRBD2. The CDR3 totals 15 residues. CDR1 is SGHRS, CDR2 YFSETQ, per germline. The trim removed 5 bases at V and 6 bases at J, leaving 5 bases unmatched. In DNA form, the CDR3 reads TGCGCCAGCAGTTGGACTAGCGGGGGCCCCAATGAGCAGTTCTTC. Protein: CASSWTSGGPNEQFF.